This T cell receptor (beta chain) was profiled in a study of identical twins. This clonotype came up many times. The CDR3 spans 12 residues. CDR1 and CDR2 from the germline V gene are DFQATT and SNEGSKA (reference sequence). Trimming stripped 2 bases from V and 8 bases from J, with 10 bases between. TCRdb re-analysed the 5' RACE reads in MiXCR, keeping a single row per CDR3 protein. This sample has roughly 770,000 distinct CDR3 sequences, with around a sixth found just once. These data are also associated with another study on T cells expressing NK-cell markers. That paper states: Expanded NKG2C+ T cell clones were not confirmed as HCMV-specific.

The sequence derives from a woman aged 18-30 years in good health. The V gene is TRBV20-1, the J gene TRBJ2-1; TRBD2 might be the D (6 bases). What was sequenced was PBMCs. DNA of the CDR3: TGCAGTGCTAGAAGGGGAGGCGATGAGCAGTTCTTC. The encoded protein is CSARRGGDEQFF.